The 15 T cell receptor beta chains presented below share a single source sample, sequenced in a study of T cell repertoires in cytomegalovirus infection. These receptors' antigens are unknown. TCRdb passed the reads through MiXCR, listing each CDR3 protein once. The repertoire holds about 830,000 distinct CDR3 sequences, with 30% to 35% as singletons. The starting material was cultured CD8+ T cells from PBMCs, obtained from culture after CMV antigen stimulation. These receptors all stem from a human donor in good health (CMV status not recorded). Some clones in this sample may be carry-over from other donors' samples.

The CDR3 here is CATSEQVGEQFF. The CDR3 DNA reads as TGTGCCACCAGTGAACAGGTTGGTGAGCAGTTCTTC. The chain employs TRBV24-1 and TRBJ2-1, with a tentative D call TRBD1 (5 bases). V lost 4 bases to trimming and J lost 9 bases, with 9 bases between them. The CDR3 is 12 amino acids. In germline, CDR1 is KGHDR, CDR2 SFDVKD.

The chain recombines TRBV4-2 with TRBJ1-5, with 11 bases fitting TRBD1. Germline CDR1 and CDR2: LGHNA and YNFKEQ. This CDR3 contains 16 residues. Trimming at V came to 0 bases and at J to 4 bases, leaving 2 bases not matched to a gene. The CDR3 loop is CASSQDGTGGNQPQHF. CDR3 sequence (DNA): TGTGCCAGCAGCCAAGACGGGACAGGGGGAAATCAGCCCCAGCATTTT.

The J gene is TRBJ1-4, the V gene TRBV3-1; D uncertain. V was trimmed by 4 bases and J by 0 bases, leaving 9 bases between them. The germline CDR1 and CDR2 sequences are LGHDT and YNNKEL (reference sequence). The CDR3 is 15 residues long. The CDR3 DNA sequence: TGTGCCAGCAGCCGGCAAATTACAACTAATGAAAAACTGTTTTTT. Its translation: CASSRQITTNEKLFF.

This clonotype turned up a few times. The chain recombines TRBV15 with TRBJ2-1; 7 nucleotides agree with TRBD1. The CDR3 has 15 amino acids. Germline V CDR1 and CDR2: LNHNV, YYDKDF (reference sequence). The ends lost 8 bases at V and 4 bases at J; junction bases unmatched: 11. CDR3 residues: CATDTRDSIYNEQFF. CDR3 bases: TGTGCCACCGACACTCGGGACAGCATATACAATGAGCAGTTCTTC. The complete variable domain, with remaining parts taken from reference TRBV15 and TRBJ2-1, reads DAMVIQNPRYQVTQFGKPVTLSCSQTLNHNVMYWYQQKSSQAPKLLFHYYDKDFNNEADTPDNFQSRRPNTSFCFLDIRSPGLGDTAMYLCATDTRDSIYNEQFFGPGTRLTVL.

The chain employs TRBV20-1 and TRBJ1-1, with D maybe TRBD1 (5 bases). The germline V gene encodes CDR1 DFQATT and CDR2 SNEGSKA (reference sequence). The CDR3 loop spans 12 amino acids. V lost 3 bases to trimming and J lost 7 bases, with 12 bases between them. This CDR3 reads CSARELGGEAFF. The DNA of the CDR3 is TGCAGTGCTAGGGAGCTGGGGGGTGAAGCTTTCTTT.

In the case of this clonotype: Mismatch with germline at one junction end may stem from a read error. This chain joins TRBV7-4 and TRBJ1-6; 8 positions agree with TRBD1. Germline V CDR1 and CDR2: SGHVT, SQSDAQ. The CDR3 is 16 residues long. The CDR3 region is CASSLRWTGYNPPLHF. The CDR3 DNA reads as TGTGCCAGCAGCCTTAGATGGACAGGGTATAATCCACCCCTCCACTTT.

J is TRBJ2-1 and V is TRBV27; a possible D gene is TRBD1 (6 bases). The CDR3 totals 17 residues. CDR1 and CDR2 (germline): MNHEY, SMNVEV (reference sequence). V dropped 3 bases and J dropped 4 bases, with 19 bases sitting between them. The CDR3: CASSFYPGAPGYNEQFF. CDR3 DNA: TGTGCCAGCAGTTTTTATCCAGGGGCCCCCGGGTACAATGAGCAGTTCTTC.

The table lists this clonotype with many counts. For the CDR3, the DNA is TGTGCCAGCAGCTTAGCAGGGCTGAGCTCCTACAATGAGCAGTTCTTC. Its protein is CASSLAGLSSYNEQFF. The chain couples TRBV7-8 to TRBJ2-1, with D unclear. Germline CDR1 reads SGHVS; CDR2 reads FQNEAQ. The CDR3 spans 16 residues. Trimming cost V 0 bases and J 0 bases, with 9 bases left between them.

The gene calls are TRBV5-5 and TRBJ2-1; D possibly corresponds to TRBD1 (6 bases). The V and J ends lost 3 bases and 0 bases respectively, with 13 bases between them. CDR1 is SGHKS, CDR2 YYEKEE, per germline (reference sequence). The CDR3 spans 16 residues. The CDR3 DNA reads TGTGCCAGCAGCTGGGGGATCAGGGGCTCCTACAATGAGCAGTTCTTC. It encodes CASSWGIRGSYNEQFF.

This chain links TRBV7-6 with TRBJ1-4, with TRBD1 matching over 9 bases. Trimming at V came to 5 bases and at J to 8 bases, leaving 6 bases not matched to a gene. This CDR3 contains 14 residues. Per germline, CDR1 SGHVS and CDR2 FNYEAQ. CDR3 in amino acids: CASSGQGSEEKLFF. The CDR3, as DNA: TGTGCCAGCAGCGGACAGGGGTCCGAGGAAAAACTGTTTTTT.

This chain links TRBV29-1 with TRBJ2-7; 7 bases are shared with TRBD1. This CDR3 is 12 amino acids long. Germline V lookup: CDR1 SQVTM, CDR2 ANQGSEA. V shed 3 bases and J 4 bases; nucleotides not matched to a gene: 3. CDR3 DNA: TGCAGCGTTGAGGACAGGAGATACGAGCAGTACTTC. The encoded protein is CSVEDRRYEQYF.

V usage is TRBV19 and J usage is TRBJ2-7, with a tentative D call TRBD1 (5 bases). V dropped 1 base and J dropped 5 bases, with 12 bases sitting between them. The CDR3 runs 14 residues. CDR1 LNHDA and CDR2 SQIVND come from the germline V gene (reference sequence). The CDR3 DNA sequence: TGTGCCAGTAGTATAGCGCCAGGGAATCACGAGCAGTACTTC. Translating gives CASSIAPGNHEQYF. Drawing the rest from reference TRBV19 and TRBJ2-7, the complete variable domain is DGGITQSPKYLFRKEGQNVTLSCEQNLNHDAMYWYRQDPGQGLRLIYYSQIVNDFQKGDIAEGYSVSREKKESFPLTVTSAQKNPTAFYLCASSIAPGNHEQYFGPGTRLTVT.

This chain connects TRBV6-5 to TRBJ1-1; 9 bases align to TRBD1. The CDR3 spans 16 residues. Germline loops: CDR1 MNHEY, CDR2 SVGAGI. V was pared by 5 bases and J by 6 bases, with 13 bases of the junction left unmatched. CDR3 residues: CASSQTLGTGTPEAFF. In nucleotides, the CDR3 is TGTGCCAGCAGTCAAACCCTTGGGACAGGGACCCCTGAAGCTTTCTTT.

This clonotype showed up many times. The chain is built from TRBV7-8 and TRBJ1-4; D may be TRBD1 (5 bases). Germline values: CDR1 SGHVS, CDR2 FQNEAQ. The CDR3 has 18 amino acids. V was shortened by 5 bases and J by 11 bases, with 30 bases between the two germline ends. CDR3 amino acids: CASSPRDPVTFRWDKLFF. CDR3 sequence (DNA): TGTGCCAGCAGCCCCCGGGACCCAGTAACGTTCAGATGGGATAAACTGTTTTTT. Drawing the rest from reference TRBV7-8 and TRBJ1-4, the complete variable domain is GAGVSQSPRYKVAKRGQDVALRCDPISGHVSLFWYQQALGQGPEFLTYFQNEAQLDKSGLPSDRFFAERPEGSVSTLKIQRTQQEDSAVYLCASSPRDPVTFRWDKLFFGSGTQLSVL.

This clonotype was found many times. The chain joins TRBV12-3 or TRBV12-4 to TRBJ2-2, with TRBD1 as a possible D gene (5 bases). Between the trimmed V and J ends, which lost 7 bases and 5 bases, there was a span of 20 bases. The CDR3 contains 16 residues. The CDR3 DNA is TGTGCCAGCATTCCAACAGGCTCCCGGTTGACCGGGGAGCTGTTTTTT. It yields the protein CASIPTGSRLTGELFF.